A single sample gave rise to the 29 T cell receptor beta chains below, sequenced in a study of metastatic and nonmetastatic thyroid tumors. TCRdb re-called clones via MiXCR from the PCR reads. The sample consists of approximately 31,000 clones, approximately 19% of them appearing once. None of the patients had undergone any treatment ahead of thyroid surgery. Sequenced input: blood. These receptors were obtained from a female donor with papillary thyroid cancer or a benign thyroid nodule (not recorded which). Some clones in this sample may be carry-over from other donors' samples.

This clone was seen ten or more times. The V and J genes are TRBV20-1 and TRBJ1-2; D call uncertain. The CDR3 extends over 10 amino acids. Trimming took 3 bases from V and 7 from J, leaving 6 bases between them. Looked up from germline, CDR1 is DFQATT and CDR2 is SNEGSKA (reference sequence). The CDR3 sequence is CSAREGGYTF. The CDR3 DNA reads TGCAGTGCTAGGGAAGGTGGCTACACCTTC.

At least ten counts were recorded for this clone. This CDR3 is CASSLERGRSNQPQHF. CDR3 DNA: TGTGCCAGCAGCTTAGAAAGGGGAAGGAGCAATCAGCCCCAGCATTTT. This chain uses TRBV11-2 with TRBJ1-5, with D tentatively TRBD1 (5 bases). Germline CDR1 SGHAT, CDR2 FQNNGV. The CDR3 consists of 16 residues. V lost 0 bases, J lost 1 base, and 10 bases lay in between.

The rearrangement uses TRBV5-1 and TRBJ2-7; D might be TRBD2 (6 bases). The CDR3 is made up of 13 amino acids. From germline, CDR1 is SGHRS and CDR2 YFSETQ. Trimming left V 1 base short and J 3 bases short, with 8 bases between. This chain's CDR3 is CASSLRRDYEQYF. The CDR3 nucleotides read TGCGCCAGCAGCTTGAGGAGGGACTACGAGCAGTACTTC.

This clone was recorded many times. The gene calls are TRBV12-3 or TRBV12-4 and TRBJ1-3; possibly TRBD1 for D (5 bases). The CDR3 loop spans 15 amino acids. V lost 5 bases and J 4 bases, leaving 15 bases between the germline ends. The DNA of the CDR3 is TGTGCCAGCAGTCCCCCGGACAAGCCAGGAAACACCATATATTTT. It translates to CASSPPDKPGNTIYF.

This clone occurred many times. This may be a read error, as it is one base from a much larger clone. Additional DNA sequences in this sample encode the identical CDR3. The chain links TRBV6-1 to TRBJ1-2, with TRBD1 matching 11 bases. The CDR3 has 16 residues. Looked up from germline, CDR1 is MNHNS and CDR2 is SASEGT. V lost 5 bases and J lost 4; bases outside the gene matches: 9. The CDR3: CASSSGTGGGSYGYTF. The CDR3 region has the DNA TGTGCCAGCAGTTCCGGGACAGGGGGTGGCAGCTATGGCTACACCTTC.

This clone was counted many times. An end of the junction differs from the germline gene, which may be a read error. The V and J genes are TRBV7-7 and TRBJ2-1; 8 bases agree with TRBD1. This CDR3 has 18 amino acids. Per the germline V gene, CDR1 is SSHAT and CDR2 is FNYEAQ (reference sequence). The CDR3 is CASSLAGGTGISYNEQFF. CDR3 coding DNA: TGTGCTAGCAGCTTAGCCGGTGGGACAGGCATCTCCTACAATGAGCAGTTCTTC.

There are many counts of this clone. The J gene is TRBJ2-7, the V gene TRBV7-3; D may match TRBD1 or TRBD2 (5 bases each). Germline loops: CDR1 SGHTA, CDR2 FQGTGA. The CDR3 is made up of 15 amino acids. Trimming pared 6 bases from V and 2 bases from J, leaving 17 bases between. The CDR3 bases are TGTGCCAGCAGTCCCAATGCTCGGGGACCCTACGAGCAGTACTTC. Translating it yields CASSPNARGPYEQYF.

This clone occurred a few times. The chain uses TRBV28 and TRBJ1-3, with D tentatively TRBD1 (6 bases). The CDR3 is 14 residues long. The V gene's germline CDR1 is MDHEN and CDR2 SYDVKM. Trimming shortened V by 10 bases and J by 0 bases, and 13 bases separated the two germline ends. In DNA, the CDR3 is TGTGCCACCGAGGGCAGGGGCTCTGGAAACACCATATATTTT. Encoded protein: CATEGRGSGNTIYF.

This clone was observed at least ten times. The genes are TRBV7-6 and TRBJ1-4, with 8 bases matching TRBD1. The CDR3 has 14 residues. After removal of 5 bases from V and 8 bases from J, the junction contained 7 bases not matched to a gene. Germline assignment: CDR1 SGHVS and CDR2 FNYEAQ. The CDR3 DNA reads TGTGCCAGCAGCAAAACCGGACAGGGAGAAAAACTGTTTTTT. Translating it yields CASSKTGQGEKLFF. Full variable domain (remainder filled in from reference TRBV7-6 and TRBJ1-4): GAGVSQSPRYKVTKRGQDVALRCDPISGHVSLYWYRQALGQGPEFLTYFNYEAQQDKSGLPNDRFSAERPEGSISTLTIQRTEQRDSAMYRCASSKTGQGEKLFFGSGTQLSVL.

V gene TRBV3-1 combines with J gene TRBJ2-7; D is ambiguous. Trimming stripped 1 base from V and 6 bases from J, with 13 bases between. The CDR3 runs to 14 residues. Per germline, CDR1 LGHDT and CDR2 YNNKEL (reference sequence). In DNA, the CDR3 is TGTGCCAGCAGCCAAGTGGGAATCGGACCCGAGCAGTACTTC. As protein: CASSQVGIGPEQYF.

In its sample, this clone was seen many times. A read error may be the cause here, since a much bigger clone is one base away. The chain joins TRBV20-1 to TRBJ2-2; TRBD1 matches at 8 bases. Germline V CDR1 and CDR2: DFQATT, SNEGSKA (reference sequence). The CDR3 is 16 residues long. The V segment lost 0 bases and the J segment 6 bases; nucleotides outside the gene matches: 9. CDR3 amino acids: CSARDRGQGDAGELFF. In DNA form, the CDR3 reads TGCAGTGCTAGAGATCGCGGACAGGGCGACGCCGGGGAGCTGTTTTTT.

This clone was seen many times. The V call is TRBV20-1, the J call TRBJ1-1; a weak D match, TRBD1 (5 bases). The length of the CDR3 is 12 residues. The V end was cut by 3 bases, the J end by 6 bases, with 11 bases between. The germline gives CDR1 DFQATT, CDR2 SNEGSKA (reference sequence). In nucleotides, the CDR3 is TGCAGTGCTAGGTATGGGGACGCTGAAGCTTTCTTT. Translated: CSARYGDAEAFF.

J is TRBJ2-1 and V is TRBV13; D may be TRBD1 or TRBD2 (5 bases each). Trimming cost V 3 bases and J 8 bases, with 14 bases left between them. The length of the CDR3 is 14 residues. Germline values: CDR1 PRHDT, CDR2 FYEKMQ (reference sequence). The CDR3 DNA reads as TGTGCCAGCAGCTTGGGACGGCCAACTCATGAGCAGTTCTTC. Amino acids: CASSLGRPTHEQFF. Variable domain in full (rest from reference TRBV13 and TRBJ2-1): AAGVIQSPRHLIKEKRETATLKCYPIPRHDTVYWYQQGPGQDPQFLISFYEKMQSDKGSIPDRFSAQQFSDYHSELNMSSLELGDSALYFCASSLGRPTHEQFFGPGTRLTVL.

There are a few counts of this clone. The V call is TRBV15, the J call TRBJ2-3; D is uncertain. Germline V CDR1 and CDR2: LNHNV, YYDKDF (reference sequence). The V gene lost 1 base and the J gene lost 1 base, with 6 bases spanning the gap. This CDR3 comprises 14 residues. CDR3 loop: CATSRGQGTDTQYF. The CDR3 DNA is TGTGCCACCAGCAGAGGGCAGGGCACAGATACGCAGTATTTT.

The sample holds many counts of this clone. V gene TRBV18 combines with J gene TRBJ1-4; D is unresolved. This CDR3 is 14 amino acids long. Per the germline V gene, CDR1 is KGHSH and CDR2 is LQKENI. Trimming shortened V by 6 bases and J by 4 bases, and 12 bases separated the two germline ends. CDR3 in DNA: TGTGCCAGCTCCGCTGCGGGCTATAATGAAAAACTGTTTTTT. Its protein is CASSAAGYNEKLFF.

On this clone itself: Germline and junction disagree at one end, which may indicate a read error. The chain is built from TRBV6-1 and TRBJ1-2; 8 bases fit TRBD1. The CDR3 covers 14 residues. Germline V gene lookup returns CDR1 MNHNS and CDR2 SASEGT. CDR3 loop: CASKTPGTGHGHTF. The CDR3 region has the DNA TGTGCCAGCAAAACACCCGGGACAGGTCATGGCCACACCTTC.

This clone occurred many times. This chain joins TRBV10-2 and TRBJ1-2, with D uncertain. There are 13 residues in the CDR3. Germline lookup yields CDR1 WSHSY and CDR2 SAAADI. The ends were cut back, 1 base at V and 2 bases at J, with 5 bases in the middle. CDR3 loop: CASSEWGNYGYTF. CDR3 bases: TGCGCCAGCAGTGAGTGGGGAAACTATGGCTACACCTTC.

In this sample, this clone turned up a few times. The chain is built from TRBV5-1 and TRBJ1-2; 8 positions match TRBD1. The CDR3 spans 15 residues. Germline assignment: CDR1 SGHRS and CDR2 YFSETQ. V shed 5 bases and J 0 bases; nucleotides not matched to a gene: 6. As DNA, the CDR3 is TGCGCCAGCAGTTCGGGACAGGCAGCTAACTATGGCTACACCTTC. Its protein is CASSSGQAANYGYTF.

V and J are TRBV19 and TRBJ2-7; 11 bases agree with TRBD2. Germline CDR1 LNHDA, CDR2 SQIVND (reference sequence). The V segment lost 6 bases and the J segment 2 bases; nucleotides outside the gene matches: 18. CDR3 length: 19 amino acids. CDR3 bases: TGTGCCAGTAGCGCCACTAGCGGGAGTTTACGACAGAACCCCTACGAGCAGTACTTC. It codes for CASSATSGSLRQNPYEQYF.

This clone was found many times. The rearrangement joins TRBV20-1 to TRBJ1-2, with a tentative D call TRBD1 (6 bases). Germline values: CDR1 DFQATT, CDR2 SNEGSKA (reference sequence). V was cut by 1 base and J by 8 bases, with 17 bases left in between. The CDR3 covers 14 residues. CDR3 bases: TGCAGTGCTAGAGCCTCTACAGGGTTTGACGGCTACACCTTC. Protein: CSARASTGFDGYTF.

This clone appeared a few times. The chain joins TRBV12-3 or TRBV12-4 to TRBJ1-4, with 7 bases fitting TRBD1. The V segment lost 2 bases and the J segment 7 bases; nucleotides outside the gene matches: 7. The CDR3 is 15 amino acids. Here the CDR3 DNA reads TGTGCCAGCAGTTTATCCCGGTGGGACAGTGAAAAACTGTTTTTT. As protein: CASSLSRWDSEKLFF.

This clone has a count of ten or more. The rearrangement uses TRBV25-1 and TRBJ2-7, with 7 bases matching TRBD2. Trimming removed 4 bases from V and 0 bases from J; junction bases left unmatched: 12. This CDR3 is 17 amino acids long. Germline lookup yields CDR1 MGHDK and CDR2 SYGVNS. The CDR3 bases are TGTGCCAGCAGTGTTTCAAGTGGGGGGGTTTTCTCCTACGAGCAGTACTTC. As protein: CASSVSSGGVFSYEQYF.

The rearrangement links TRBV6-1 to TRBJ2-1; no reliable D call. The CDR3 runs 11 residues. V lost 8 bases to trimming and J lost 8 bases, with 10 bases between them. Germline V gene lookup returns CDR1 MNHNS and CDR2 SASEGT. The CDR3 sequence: CASRNIDEQFF. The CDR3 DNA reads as TGTGCCAGCCGAAATATCGATGAGCAGTTCTTC.

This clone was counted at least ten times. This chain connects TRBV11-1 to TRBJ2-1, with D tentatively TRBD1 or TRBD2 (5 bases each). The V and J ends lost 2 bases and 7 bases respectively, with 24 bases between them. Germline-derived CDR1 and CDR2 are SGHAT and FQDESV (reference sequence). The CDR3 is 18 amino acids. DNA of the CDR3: TGTGCCAGCAGCTTAAGGGACGGCAGACGCTGGAGCACAAATGAGCAGTTCTTC. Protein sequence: CASSLRDGRRWSTNEQFF. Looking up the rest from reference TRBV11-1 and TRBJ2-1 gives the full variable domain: EAEVAQSPRYKITEKSQAVAFWCDPISGHATLYWYRQILGQGPELLVQFQDESVVDDSQLPKDRFSAERLKGVDSTLKIQPAELGDSAMYLCASSLRDGRRWSTNEQFFGPGTRLTVL.

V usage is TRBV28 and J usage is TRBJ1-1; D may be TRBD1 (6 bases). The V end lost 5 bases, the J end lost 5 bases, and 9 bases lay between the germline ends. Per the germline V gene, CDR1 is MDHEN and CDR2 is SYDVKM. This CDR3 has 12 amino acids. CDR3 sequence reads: CASSEGGTEAFF. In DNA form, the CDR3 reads TGTGCCAGCAGTGAGGGGGGGACTGAAGCTTTCTTT.

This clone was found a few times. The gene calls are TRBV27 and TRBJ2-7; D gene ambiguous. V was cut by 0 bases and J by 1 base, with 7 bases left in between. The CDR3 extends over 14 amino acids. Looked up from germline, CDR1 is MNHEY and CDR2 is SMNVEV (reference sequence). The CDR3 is CASSLSEISYEQYF. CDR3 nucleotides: TGTGCCAGCAGTTTATCGGAGATTTCCTACGAGCAGTACTTC.

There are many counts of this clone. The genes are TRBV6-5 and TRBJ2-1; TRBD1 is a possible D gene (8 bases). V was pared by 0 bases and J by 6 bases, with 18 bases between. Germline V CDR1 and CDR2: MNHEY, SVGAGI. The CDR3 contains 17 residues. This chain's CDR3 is CASSYSGGTGPFNEQFF. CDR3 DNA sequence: TGTGCCAGCAGTTACTCGGGGGGGACAGGCCCCTTCAATGAGCAGTTCTTC.

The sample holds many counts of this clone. CDR3 sequence reads: CASSYLGTGRVSDTQYF. The CDR3 region has the DNA TGTGCCAGCAGTTACTTAGGGACAGGGAGGGTTTCAGATACGCAGTATTTT. This chain links TRBV6-6 with TRBJ2-3, with 9 positions matching TRBD1. Germline-derived CDR1 and CDR2 are MNHNY and SVGAGI (reference sequence). V dropped 1 base and J dropped 4; count of bases not matched to a gene: 9. CDR3 size: 17 residues.

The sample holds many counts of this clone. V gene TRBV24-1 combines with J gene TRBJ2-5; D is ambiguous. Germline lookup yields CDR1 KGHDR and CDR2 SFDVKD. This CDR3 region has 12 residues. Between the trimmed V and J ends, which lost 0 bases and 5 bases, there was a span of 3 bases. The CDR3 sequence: CATSDLGETQYF. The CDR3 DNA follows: TGTGCCACCAGTGATTTGGGGGAGACCCAGTACTTC.